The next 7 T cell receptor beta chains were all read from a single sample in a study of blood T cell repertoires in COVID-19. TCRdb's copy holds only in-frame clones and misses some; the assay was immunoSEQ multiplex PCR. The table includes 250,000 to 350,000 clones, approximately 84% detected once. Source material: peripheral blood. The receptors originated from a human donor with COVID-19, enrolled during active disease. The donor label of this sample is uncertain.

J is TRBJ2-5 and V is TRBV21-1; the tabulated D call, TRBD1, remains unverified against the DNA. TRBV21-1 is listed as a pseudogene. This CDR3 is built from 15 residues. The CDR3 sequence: CASSPRDRREETQYF. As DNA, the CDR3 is TGTGCCAGCAGCCCTAGGGACAGGAGGGAAGAGACCCAGTACTTC.

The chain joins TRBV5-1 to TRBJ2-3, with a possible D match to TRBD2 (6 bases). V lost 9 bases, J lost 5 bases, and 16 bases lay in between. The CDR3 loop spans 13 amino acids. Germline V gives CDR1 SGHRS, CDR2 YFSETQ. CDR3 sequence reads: CATQVVGGDTQYF. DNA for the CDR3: TGCGCCACCCAGGTCGTGGGGGGAGATACGCAGTATTTT. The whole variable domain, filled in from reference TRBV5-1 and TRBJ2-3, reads KAGVTQTPRYLIKTRGQQVTLSCSPISGHRSVSWYQQTPGQGLQFLFEYFSETQRNKGNFPGRFSGRQFSNSRSEMNVSTLELGDSALYLCATQVVGGDTQYFGPGTRLTVL.

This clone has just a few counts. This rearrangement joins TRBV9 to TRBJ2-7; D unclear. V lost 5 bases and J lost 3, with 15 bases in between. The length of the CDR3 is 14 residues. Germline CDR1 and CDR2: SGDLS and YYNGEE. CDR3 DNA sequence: TGTGCCAGCAGGCAACAGTTGCTTGGCTACGAGCAGTACTTC. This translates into CASRQQLLGYEQYF. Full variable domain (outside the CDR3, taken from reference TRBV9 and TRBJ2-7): DSGVTQTPKHLITATGQRVTLRCSPRSGDLSVYWYQQSLDQGLQFLIQYYNGEERAKGNILERFSAQQFPDLHSELNLSSLELGDSALYFCASRQQLLGYEQYFGPGTRLTVT.

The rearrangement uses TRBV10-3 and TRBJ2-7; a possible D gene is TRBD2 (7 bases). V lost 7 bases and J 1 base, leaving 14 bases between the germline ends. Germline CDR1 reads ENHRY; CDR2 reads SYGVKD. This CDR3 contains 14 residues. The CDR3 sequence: CAIKGGSPSYEQYF. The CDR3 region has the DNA TGTGCCATCAAGGGGGGGTCACCTTCCTACGAGCAGTACTTC.

CDR3 bases: TGTGCCAGCAGCTTAGGGCGAGGTGGAAACACCATATATTTT. This encodes CASSLGRGGNTIYF. This chain connects TRBV7-2 to TRBJ1-3; D remains unclear. The CDR3 covers 14 residues. Germline lookup yields CDR1 SGHTA and CDR2 FQGNSA. V dropped 1 base and J dropped 3 bases, with 7 bases sitting between them. The full variable domain, with the rest looked up from reference TRBV7-2 and TRBJ1-3, is GAGVSQSPSNKVTEKGKDVELRCDPISGHTALYWYRQSLGQGLEFLIYFQGNSAPDKSGLPSDRFSAERTGGSVSTLTIQRTQQEDSAVYLCASSLGRGGNTIYFGEGSWLTVV.

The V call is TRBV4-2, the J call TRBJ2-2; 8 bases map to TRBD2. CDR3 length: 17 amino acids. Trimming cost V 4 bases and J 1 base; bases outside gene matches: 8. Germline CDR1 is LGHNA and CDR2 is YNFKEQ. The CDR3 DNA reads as TGTGCCAGCAGCCCCGGACGACTAGCGCAGAACACCGGGGAGCTGTTTTTT. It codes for CASSPGRLAQNTGELFF.

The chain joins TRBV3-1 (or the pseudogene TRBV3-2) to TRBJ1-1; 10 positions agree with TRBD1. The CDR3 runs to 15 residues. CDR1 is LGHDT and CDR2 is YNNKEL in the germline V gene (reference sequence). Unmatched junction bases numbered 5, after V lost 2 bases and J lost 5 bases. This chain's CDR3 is CASSQPGQGPTEAFF. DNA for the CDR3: TGTGCCAGCAGCCAACCGGGACAGGGGCCAACTGAAGCTTTCTTT.